Below, one TCR beta chain is given with its context. This entry is derived from a study of blood T cell repertoires in COVID-19. CDR3 length: 13 amino acids. The germline gives CDR1 LGHNT, CDR2 FRNRAP. Between the trimmed V and J ends, which lost 9 bases and 4 bases, there was a span of 13 bases. Measured with immunoSEQ multiplex PCR; TCRdb has only the in-frame clones, and not every one. The table lists about 240,000 clones, around 87% of them singletons. Sequenced sample: peripheral blood. The J gene is TRBJ1-5, the V gene TRBV12-5, with D possibly being TRBD1 (5 bases). The receptor's source is a man aged 55-75 years who had recovered from COVID-19. CDR3 DNA: TGTGCTAGCGGCAAAGACAGAAATCAGCCCCAGCATTTT. This encodes CASGKDRNQPQHF.